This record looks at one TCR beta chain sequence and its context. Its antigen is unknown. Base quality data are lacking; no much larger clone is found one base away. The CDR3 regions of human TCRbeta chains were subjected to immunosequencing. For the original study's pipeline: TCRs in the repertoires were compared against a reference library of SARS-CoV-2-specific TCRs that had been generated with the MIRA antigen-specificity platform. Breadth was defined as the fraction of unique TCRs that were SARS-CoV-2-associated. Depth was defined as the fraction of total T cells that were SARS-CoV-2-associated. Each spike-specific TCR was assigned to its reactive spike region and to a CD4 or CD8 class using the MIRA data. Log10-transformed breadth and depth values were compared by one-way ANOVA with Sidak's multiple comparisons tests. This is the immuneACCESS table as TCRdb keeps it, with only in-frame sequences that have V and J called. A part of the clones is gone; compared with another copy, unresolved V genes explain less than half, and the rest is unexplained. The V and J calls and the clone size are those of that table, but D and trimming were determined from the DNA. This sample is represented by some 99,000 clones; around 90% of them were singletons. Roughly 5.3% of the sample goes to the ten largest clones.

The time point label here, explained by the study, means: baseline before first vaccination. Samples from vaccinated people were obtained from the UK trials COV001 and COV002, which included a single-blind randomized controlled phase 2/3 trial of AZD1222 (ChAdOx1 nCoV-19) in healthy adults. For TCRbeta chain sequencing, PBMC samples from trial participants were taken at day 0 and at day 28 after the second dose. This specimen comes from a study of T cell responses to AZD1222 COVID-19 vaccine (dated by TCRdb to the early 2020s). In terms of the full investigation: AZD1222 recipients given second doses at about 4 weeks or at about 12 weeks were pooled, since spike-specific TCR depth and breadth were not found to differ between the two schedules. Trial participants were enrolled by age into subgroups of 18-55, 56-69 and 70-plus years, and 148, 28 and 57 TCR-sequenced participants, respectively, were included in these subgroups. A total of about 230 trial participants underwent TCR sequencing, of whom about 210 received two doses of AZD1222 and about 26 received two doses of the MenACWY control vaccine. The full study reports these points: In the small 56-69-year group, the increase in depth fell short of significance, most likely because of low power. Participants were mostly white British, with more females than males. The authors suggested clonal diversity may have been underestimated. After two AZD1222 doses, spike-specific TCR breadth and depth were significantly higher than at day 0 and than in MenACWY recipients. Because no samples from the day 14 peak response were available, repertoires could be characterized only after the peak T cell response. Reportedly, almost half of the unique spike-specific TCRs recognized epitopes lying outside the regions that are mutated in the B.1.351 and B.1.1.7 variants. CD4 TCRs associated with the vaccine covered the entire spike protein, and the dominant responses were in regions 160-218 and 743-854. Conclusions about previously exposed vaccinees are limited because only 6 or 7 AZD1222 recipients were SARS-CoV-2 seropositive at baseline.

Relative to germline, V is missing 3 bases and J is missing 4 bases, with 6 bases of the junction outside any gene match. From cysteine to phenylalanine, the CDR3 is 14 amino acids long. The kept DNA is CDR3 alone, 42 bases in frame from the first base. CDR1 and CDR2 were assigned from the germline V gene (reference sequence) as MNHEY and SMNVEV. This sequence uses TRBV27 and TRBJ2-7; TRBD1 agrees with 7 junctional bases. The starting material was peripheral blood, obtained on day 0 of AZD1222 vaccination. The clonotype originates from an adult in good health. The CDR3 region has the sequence CASSFGDSEYEQYF. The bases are TGTGCCAGCAGTTTCGGGGACAGTGAATACGAGCAGTACTTC.